This T cell receptor (beta chain) was sequenced during a study of Graves' ophthalmopathy and Graves' hyperthyroidism. This clonotype has at least ten counts. Amplification targeted the TCR beta CDR3 regions, with RNA transcripts as the source material. The first round was an RT-PCR with HTBI primers, and the second round was a multiplex PCR. MiXCR was run by TCRdb on the multiplex PCR reads, yielding one entry per CDR3 protein. The sample shows approximately 640,000 distinct CDR3 sequences, about 41% of them seen only once. Between the trimmed V and J ends, which lost 3 bases and 6 bases, there was a span of 14 bases. The CDR3 is 14 amino acids. Germline values: CDR1 SGHTA, CDR2 FQGNSA. Clinical symptoms, serum thyroxine, TRAb, thyroid ultrasound and orbital computed tomography were relied on for diagnosis.

The chain uses TRBV7-2 and TRBJ2-5; unclear D gene. This sequence was found in an adult man with Graves' ophthalmopathy. What was sequenced was peripheral blood. DNA of the CDR3: TGTGCCAGCAGCTTGACGGTAGAAAAGAAGACCCAGTACTTC. The encoded protein is CASSLTVEKKTQYF.